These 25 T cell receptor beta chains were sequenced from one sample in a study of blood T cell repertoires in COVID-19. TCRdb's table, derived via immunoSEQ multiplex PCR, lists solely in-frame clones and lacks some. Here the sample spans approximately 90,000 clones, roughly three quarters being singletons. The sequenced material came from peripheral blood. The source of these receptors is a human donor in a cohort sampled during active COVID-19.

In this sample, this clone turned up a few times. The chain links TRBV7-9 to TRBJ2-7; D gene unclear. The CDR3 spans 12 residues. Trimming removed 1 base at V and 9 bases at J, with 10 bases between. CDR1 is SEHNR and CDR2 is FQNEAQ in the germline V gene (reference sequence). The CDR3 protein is CASSLEPFLQYF. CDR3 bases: TGTGCCAGCAGCTTAGAGCCTTTCTTGCAGTACTTC.

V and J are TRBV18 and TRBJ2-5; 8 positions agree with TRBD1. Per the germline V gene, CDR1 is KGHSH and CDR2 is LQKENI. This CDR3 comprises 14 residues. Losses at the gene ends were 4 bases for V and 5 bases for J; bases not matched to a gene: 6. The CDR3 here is CASSHGQGGETQYF. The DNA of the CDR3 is TGTGCCAGCTCACATGGACAGGGTGGGGAGACCCAGTACTTC.

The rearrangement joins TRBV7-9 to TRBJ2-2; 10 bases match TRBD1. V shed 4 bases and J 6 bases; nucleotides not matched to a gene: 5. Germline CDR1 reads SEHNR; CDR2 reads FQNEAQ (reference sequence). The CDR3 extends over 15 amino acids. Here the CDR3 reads CASSSGTGVAGELFF. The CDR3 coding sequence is TGTGCCAGCAGCTCAGGGACAGGGGTCGCCGGGGAGCTGTTTTTT.

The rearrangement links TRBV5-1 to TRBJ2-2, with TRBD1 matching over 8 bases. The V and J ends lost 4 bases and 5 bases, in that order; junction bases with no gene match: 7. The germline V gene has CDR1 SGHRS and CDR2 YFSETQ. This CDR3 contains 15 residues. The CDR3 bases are TGCGCCAGCAGCGACCGGGACAGGTTTACCGGGGAGCTGTTTTTT. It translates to CASSDRDRFTGELFF.

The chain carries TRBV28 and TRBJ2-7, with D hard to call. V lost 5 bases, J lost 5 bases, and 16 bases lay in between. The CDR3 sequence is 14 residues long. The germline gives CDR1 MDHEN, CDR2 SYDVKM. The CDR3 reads CASSPHQVRHEQYF. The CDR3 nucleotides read TGTGCCAGCAGTCCCCACCAGGTTCGACACGAGCAGTACTTC.

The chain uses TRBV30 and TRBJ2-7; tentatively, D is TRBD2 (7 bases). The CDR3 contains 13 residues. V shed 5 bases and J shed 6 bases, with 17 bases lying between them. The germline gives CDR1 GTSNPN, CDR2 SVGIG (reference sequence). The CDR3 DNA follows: TGTGCCTGGGAGGGGGGGATCCTTTCCGAGCAGTACTTC. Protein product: CAWEGGILSEQYF.

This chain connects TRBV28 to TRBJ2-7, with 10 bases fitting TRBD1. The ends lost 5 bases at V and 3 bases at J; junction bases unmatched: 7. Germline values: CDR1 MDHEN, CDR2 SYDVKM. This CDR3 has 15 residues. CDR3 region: CASSPLGDRGYEQYF. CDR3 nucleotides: TGTGCCAGCAGTCCACTAGGGGACAGGGGCTACGAGCAGTACTTC.

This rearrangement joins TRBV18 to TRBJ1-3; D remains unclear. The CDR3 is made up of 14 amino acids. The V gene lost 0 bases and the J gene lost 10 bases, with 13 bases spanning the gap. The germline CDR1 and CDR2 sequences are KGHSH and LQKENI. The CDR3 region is CASSPPGYVGTIYF. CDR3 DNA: TGTGCCAGCTCACCACCAGGCTACGTCGGGACCATATATTTT.

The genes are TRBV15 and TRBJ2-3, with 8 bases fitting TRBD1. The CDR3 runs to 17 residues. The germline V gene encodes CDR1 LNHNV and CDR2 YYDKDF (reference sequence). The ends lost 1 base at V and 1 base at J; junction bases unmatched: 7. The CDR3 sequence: CATSRANRGSGTDTQYF. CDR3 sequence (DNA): TGTGCCACCAGCAGAGCAAACAGGGGGTCGGGCACAGATACGCAGTATTTT. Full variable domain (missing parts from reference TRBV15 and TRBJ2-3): DAMVIQNPRYQVTQFGKPVTLSCSQTLNHNVMYWYQQKSSQAPKLLFHYYDKDFNNEADTPDNFQSRRPNTSFCFLDIRSPGLGDTAMYLCATSRANRGSGTDTQYFGPGTRLTVL.

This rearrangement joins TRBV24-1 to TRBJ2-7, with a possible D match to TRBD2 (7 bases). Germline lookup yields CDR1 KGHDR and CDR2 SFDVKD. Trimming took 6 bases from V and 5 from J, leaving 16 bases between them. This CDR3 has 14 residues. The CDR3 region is CATSRGGSRDEQYF. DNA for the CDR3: TGTGCCACCAGTCGCGGGGGCTCCCGTGACGAGCAGTACTTC.

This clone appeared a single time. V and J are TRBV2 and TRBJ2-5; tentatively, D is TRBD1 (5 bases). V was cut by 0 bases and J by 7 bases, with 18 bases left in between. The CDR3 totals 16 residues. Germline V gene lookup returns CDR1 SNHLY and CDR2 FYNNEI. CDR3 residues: CASSEALGAHSVTQYF. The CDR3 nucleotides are TGTGCCAGCAGTGAAGCGCTTGGGGCCCACTCCGTGACCCAGTACTTC.

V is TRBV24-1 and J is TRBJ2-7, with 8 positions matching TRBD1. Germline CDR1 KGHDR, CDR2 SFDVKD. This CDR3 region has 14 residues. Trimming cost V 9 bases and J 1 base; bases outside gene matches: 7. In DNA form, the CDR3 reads TGTGCCACCGGGGACAGGCCGGTTTCCTACGAGCAGTACTTC. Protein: CATGDRPVSYEQYF.

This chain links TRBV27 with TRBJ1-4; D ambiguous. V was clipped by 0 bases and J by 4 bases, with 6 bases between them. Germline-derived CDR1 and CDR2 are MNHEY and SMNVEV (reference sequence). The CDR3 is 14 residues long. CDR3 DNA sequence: TGTGCCAGCAGTTTATCCAGGAATAATGAAAAACTGTTTTTT. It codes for CASSLSRNNEKLFF.

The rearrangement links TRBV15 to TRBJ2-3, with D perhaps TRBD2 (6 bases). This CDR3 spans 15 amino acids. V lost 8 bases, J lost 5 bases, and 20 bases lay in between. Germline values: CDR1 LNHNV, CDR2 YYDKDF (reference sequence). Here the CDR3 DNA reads TGTGCCACCCGTGGGAGGCGGGTTTTCGGAGATACGCAGTATTTT. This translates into CATRGRRVFGDTQYF. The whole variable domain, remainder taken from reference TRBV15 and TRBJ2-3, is DAMVIQNPRYQVTQFGKPVTLSCSQTLNHNVMYWYQQKSSQAPKLLFHYYDKDFNNEADTPDNFQSRRPNTSFCFLDIRSPGLGDTAMYLCATRGRRVFGDTQYFGPGTRLTVL.

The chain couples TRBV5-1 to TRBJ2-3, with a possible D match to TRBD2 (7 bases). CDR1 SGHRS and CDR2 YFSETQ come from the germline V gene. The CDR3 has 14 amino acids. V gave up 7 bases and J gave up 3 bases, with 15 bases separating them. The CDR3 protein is CASDPGGGTDTQYF. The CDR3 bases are TGCGCCAGCGACCCGGGGGGCGGAACAGATACGCAGTATTTT.

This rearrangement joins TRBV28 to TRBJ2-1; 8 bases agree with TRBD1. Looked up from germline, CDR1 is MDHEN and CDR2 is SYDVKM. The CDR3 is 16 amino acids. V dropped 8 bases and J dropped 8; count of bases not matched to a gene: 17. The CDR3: CASGPQGQVVYDEQFF. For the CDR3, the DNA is TGTGCCAGCGGACCTCAGGGACAGGTAGTTTATGATGAGCAGTTCTTC.

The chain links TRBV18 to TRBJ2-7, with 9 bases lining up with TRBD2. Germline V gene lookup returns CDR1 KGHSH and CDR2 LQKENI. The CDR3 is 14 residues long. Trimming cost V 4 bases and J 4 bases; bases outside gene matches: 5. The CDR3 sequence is CASSQGLAPYEQYF. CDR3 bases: TGTGCCAGCTCACAGGGACTAGCCCCATACGAGCAGTACTTC.

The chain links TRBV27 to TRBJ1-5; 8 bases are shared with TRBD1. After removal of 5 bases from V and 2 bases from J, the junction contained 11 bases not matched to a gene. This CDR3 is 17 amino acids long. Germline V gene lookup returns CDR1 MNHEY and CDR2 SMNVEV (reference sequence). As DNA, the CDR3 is TGTGCCAGCAGTCCCCTGACAGGGGACCAAGGCAATCAGCCCCAGCATTTT. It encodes CASSPLTGDQGNQPQHF.

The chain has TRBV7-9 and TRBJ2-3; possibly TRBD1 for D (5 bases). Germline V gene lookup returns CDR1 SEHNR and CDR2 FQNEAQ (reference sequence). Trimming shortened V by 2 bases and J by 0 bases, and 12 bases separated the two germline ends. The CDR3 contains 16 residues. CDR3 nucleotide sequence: TGTGCCAGCAGCTTACGACTCAGGGCTAGCACAGATACGCAGTATTTT. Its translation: CASSLRLRASTDTQYF.

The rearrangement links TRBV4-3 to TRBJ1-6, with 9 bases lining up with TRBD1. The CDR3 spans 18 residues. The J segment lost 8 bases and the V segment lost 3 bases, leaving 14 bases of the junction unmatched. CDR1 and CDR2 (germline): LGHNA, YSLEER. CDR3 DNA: TGCGCCAGCAGCCACCCCGGGACAGGGATAGCGGGGTATTCACCCCTCCACTTT. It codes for CASSHPGTGIAGYSPLHF.

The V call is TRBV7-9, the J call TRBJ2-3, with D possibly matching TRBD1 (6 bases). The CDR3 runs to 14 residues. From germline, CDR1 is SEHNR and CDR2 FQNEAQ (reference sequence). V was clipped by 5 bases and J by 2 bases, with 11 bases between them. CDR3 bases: TGTGCCAGCAGCGTAATGGGGGCCACAGATACGCAGTATTTT. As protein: CASSVMGATDTQYF.

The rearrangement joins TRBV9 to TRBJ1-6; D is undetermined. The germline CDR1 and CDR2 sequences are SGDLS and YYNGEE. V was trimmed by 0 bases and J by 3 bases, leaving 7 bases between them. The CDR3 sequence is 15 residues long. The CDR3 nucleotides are TGTGCCAGCAGCGTAGCTGCAGACTATAATTCACCCCTCCACTTT. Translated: CASSVAADYNSPLHF.

CDR3 amino acids: CASSISGLGYSNQPQHF. CDR3 sequence (DNA): TGTGCCAGTAGTATTTCAGGGTTGGGGTATAGCAATCAGCCCCAGCATTTT. The chain combines TRBV19 with TRBJ1-5; TRBD1 is a possible D gene (5 bases). The germline V gene encodes CDR1 LNHDA and CDR2 SQIVND (reference sequence). V shed 3 bases and J shed 0 bases, with 15 bases lying between them. The CDR3 totals 17 residues.

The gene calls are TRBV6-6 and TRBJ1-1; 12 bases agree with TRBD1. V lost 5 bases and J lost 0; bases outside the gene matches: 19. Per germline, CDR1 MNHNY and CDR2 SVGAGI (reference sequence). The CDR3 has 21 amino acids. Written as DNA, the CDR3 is TGTGCCAGCAGTCGCGGGACAGGGGGCTGGTCCACGATTGGGATGAACACTGAAGCTTTCTTT. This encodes CASSRGTGGWSTIGMNTEAFF.

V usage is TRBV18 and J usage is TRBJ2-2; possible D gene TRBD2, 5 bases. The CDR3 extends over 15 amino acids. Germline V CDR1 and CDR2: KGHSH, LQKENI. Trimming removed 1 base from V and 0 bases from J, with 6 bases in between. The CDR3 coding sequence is TGTGCCAGCTCACCACTAGCGTCGAACACCGGGGAGCTGTTTTTT. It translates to CASSPLASNTGELFF.